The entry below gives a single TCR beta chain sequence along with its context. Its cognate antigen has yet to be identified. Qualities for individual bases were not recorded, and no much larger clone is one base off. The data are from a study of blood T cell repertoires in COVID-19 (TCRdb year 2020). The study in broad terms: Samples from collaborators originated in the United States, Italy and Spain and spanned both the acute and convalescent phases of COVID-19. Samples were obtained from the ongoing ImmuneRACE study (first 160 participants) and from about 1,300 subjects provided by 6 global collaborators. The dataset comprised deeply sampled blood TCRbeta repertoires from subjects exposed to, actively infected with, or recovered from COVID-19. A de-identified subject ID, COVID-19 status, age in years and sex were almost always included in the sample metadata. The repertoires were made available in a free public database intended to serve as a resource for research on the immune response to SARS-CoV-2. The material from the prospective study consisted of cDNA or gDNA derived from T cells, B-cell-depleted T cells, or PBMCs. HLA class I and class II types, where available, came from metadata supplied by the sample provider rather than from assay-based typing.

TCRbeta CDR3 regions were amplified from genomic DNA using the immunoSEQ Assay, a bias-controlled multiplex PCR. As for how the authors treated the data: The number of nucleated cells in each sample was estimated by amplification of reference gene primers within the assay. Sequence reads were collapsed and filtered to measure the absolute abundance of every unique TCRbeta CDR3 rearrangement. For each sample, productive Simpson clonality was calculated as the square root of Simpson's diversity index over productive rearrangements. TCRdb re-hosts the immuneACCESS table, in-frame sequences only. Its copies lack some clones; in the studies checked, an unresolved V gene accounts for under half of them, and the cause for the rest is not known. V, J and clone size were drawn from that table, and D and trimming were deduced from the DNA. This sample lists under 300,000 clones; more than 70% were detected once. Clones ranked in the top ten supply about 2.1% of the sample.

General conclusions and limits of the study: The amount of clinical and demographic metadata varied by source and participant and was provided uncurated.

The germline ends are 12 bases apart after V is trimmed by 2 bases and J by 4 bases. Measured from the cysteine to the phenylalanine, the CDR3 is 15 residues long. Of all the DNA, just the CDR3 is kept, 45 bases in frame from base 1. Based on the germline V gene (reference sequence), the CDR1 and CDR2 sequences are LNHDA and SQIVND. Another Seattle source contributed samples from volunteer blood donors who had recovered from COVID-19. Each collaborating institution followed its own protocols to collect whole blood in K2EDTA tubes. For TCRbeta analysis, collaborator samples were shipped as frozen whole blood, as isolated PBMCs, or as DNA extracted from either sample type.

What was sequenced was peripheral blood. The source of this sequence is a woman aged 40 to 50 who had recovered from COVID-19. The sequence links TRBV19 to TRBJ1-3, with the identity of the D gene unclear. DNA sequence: TGTGCCAGTAGTATAAAGCGGGAGCGCGGAAACACCATATATTTT. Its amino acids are CASSIKRERGNTIYF.